The entry below gives a single TCR beta chain sequence along with its context. This clone has more than one count but fewer than ten. The antigen it binds to is not known. Base-call qualities are not available, and no considerably larger clone is one nucleotide away. The data derive from a study of cytomegalovirus exposure and HLA in healthy donors (dated by TCRdb to about 2017). Concerning the study at large: In an earlier analysis of under 600 of the donors, 276 Gb of sequence data and just under 120 million unique TCR beta sequences from approximately 180 million T cells were reported. The number of donors typed differed by locus, with 629-630 for A, B, C, DRB1 and DQB1, 522 for DQA1, over 600 for DPA1, and some 440 for DPB1. The later analysis used no new phenotypic data to find candidate immune exposures, relying instead on TCR beta sequences and their occurrence across donors. An early release that covered 640 HLA-typed donors contained about 290 gigabases of sequencing data and 65 million to 100 million unique TCR sequences. Besides the first cohort of hundreds of subjects, a separate validation cohort made up of 90 to 150 different subjects was used. A later genetic analysis used genome-wide SNP genotypes for about three fifths of the 666 donors, treating that subset as a discovery cohort. An earlier analysis of about 620 of the donors applied high-throughput TCR beta sequencing to assess whether each TCR beta V gene segment acted as functional or pseudogenic. Because of strong linkage in the cohort, a few DR-DQ haplotypes were treated as single units for association and clustering. Alongside the repertoire data, information on donor age, sex, ethnicity and CMV serostatus was compiled. Every discovery cohort repertoire had been produced on one sequencing platform. Using immunosequencing, the study profiled T cell repertoires from fewer than 850 subjects and related those repertoires to cytomegalovirus serostatus. The study combined high-throughput TCR immunosequencing, statistical association of individual TCRs with disease status, and machine learning to predict cytomegalovirus infection status. Among several hundred genotyped donors of the cohort, an average of about 220,000 unique TCR beta nucleotide sequences was sequenced per donor, of which roughly 17% were non-productive. The genetic ancestry cluster associated with self-reported Caucasian donors included 81% of the 300 to 400 genotyped donors. HLA typing covered class I and class II loci at four-digit resolution. In a later analysis, previously published TCR beta repertoires from roughly 710 donors were re-analyzed and high-resolution HLA genotyping was added so that TCR occurrence patterns could be studied. The study aimed to test whether cataloging public T cell receptors could reveal signatures of past pathogen exposure. What the study reported, not specific to this receptor: A later analysis associated about 16,000 TCR beta sequences with specific HLA alleles at a false discovery rate of 0.05. Some IMGT-functional V segments, including TRBV6-2 and TRBV6-3, could not be told apart with the 87-base-pair reads, so those segments were excluded. Sequencing depth was assumed to be roughly uniform across donors in the presence/absence analyses, though that assumption may not hold. According to a later analysis, parvovirus B19, influenza, CMV and Epstein-Barr virus appeared linked to several top co-occurrence clusters. In a later analysis, the rate of TCR association differed among HLA loci, with DRB1 alleles having the most associated TCRs and HLA-C alleles having the fewest. Compared with the approximately 710-donor mean, donors in an Asian-associated ancestry cluster had fewer N-insertions in productive TCRs, according to a later genetic analysis. In vitro tests confirmed that three of the cytomegalovirus-associated TCR beta chains recognize cytomegalovirus antigens. A cluster of highly shared sequence variants was judged likely to represent a technical artifact of the sequencing pipeline. Because some donors lacked HLA typing at each locus, the association tests relied only on the typed subset. Because counts were too low, about 18 rarely observed V segments, including chromosome 9 orphons, were excluded from the earlier analysis of fewer than 650 of the donors. Most TCR sequences were observed very rarely across donors, whereas some public TCRs were present in many individuals. It was suggested by the authors that the approach could potentially be generalized to other disease states and immunological phenotypes. In a later genetic analysis, a missense DCLRE1C variant was associated with V-gene and J-gene trimming of TCR beta chains, and the association was replicated in an independent cohort. In a later analysis, most CMV-associated TCR beta chains were found to appear HLA-restricted, with HLA associations seemingly driven largely by CMV exposure. Compared with equally common non-associated chains, HLA-associated TCR beta chains in a later analysis were more clonally expanded and had lower generation probabilities. Correlated functional status among segregating V segments might be attributable to linkage disequilibrium, but an unknown experimental factor could not be ruled out. An earlier analysis of 587 of the donors showed that most TCR beta V segments appeared in productive rearrangements either about 87% or about 30% of the time, which broadly matched IMGT annotations. In the study, about 150 TCR beta chains were listed as associated with cytomegalovirus. A further reported finding was that TCR beta sequences accurately predicted the HLA-A and HLA-B alleles for most subjects in the first cohort. The only immune exposure information available for the cohort was CMV serostatus. The classifier was reported to diagnose cytomegalovirus status with high specificity and sensitivity in both the original cohort and the validation cohort. When HLA alleles, especially DR and DQ, strongly co-occurred, TCR associations were difficult to assign to individual alleles. Only TCR beta chains were sequenced in this cohort, and the absence of alpha or paired-chain data limited detectable features.

In total, 666 healthy bone marrow donors made up the cohort. All cohort members were sampled while nominally healthy, although unrecorded immune exposures were likely present. The donor tested CMV seropositive, placing the donor among the approximately 290 seropositive members of the cohort. A peripheral blood sample was collected from each donor, and TCR beta sequencing was performed on peripheral blood mononuclear cells. Genomic DNA was extracted from the blood cell samples with the Qiagen DNeasy Blood Extraction Kit. The receptor library was made with the immunoSEQ multiplex PCR assay. The multiplex PCR relied on a mix of 60 forward primers for TCR Vbeta segments and 13 reverse primers for TCR Jbeta segments. The CDR3 region of rearranged TCR beta genes was amplified from genomic DNA by a multiplex PCR assay. The amplified TCR beta libraries were sequenced on the Illumina HiSeq System as 87-base-pair reads. On the authors' methods: Across the 500 to 700 repertoires, a later analysis counted roughly 77 million unique TCR beta chains, 9 million to 14 million of which were shared by at least two donors. Raw reads were error-corrected and collapsed into unique sequences with a nearest-neighbor algorithm that merged closely related sequences to remove PCR and sequencing errors. To assign V, D and J gene segments, CDR3 sequences were aligned to IMGT reference sequences. For a sequence to be retained, at least a six-nucleotide match to both a V gene segment and a J gene segment was required. Rearrangements were called productive when the CDR3 lacked stop codons and stayed in frame with V and J; all others were non-productive. Following IMGT convention, CDR3 was defined as the stretch from the second conserved V-encoded cysteine up to the conserved J-encoded phenylalanine. The earlier analysis of some 540 of the donors excluded any sequence lacking an unambiguous match to a single V gene segment. An earlier analysis of roughly 590 of the donors called V segments functional above 56.7% productive rearrangements and segregating when the between-donor standard deviation exceeded 5%. A statistical classification framework was built to diagnose cytomegalovirus status from the catalog of TCR beta chain sequences. A later analysis assigned V and J genes by comparing TCR nucleotide sequences with IMGT/GENE-DB human TR gene sequences. A later analysis assigned CDR3 sequences and most-parsimonious VDJ recombination scenarios with the TCRdist pipeline. In a later analysis, each TCR beta chain was defined by its CDR3 amino acid sequence together with its V-gene family, and reads lacking a unique V-gene family were excluded. In a later analysis, approximately 640 highly shared, low-generation-probability nucleotide sequences were removed to address suspected cross-contamination and a sequencing artifact. For each public chain, a later analysis derived a clonal expansion index from normalized ranks of inferred template counts within each repertoire. In a later analysis, generation probabilities were computed using a VDJ recombination model fitted to out-of-frame rearrangements, and the results were checked against IGoR. In a later analysis, hypergeometric tests were used to score TCR-TCR, TCR-HLA and TCR-CMV co-occurrence, with a repertoire-size bias correction applied to TCR pairs. A later analysis estimated false discovery rates by permuting HLA or CMV assignments 20 times. A later analysis grouped co-occurring TCRs with DBSCAN, adding TCRdist sequence similarity when clustering within HLA-allele-positive subsets. Co-occurrence clustering excluded repertoires with fewer than 30,000 or more than 120,000 public chains, plus five with anomalous nucleotide sharing. Here the immuneACCESS table is served through TCRdb, limited to in-frame sequences with V and J called. Missing clones are a known gap in these copies; in checked studies unresolved V genes cover under half, and the rest lacks a known reason. V, J and clone size derive from that table, while D and trimming were established from the DNA sequence. Recorded for this sample are tens of thousands of clones; around 72% of them occurred a single time. The biggest ten clones account for around 15% of the sample.

The CDR3 has 14 amino acids, counting the end cysteine and phenylalanine. Just the 42-base CDR3 DNA is kept, in frame starting at base 1. CDR1 and CDR2 (MNHNS, SASEGT) derive from the germline V gene. V gives up 8 bases and J gives up 7 bases, and the segment between their germline ends measures 15 bases. This TCR was recovered from a male donor in good health and CMV-seropositive. The material sequenced was PBMCs. The chain couples TRBV6-1 to TRBJ1-6; the D segment cannot be called with confidence. The DNA sequence is given as TGTGCCAGCGCTACAGCCACAGTCAATTCACCCCTCCACTTT. This encodes CASATATVNSPLHF.